This T cell receptor (beta chain) was profiled in a study of CD8 T cells in Susac syndrome. An input of about 0.45 to 1 ug of RNA was subjected to reverse transcription using random hexamers. TCRdb reprocessed the immunoSEQ multiplex PCR reads with MiXCR, giving one entry per CDR3 protein. This repertoire shows about 200,000 distinct CDR3 sequences, nearly 95% found once; its top ten account for roughly 0.094%. The sample taken for sequencing was CD4+ T cells from PBMCs. The source of this sequence is a human donor with multiple sclerosis.

The chain's CDR3 is CASSVGRSGTSTDTQYF. The CDR3 bases are TGTGCCAGCAGCGTAGGAAGGAGCGGAACTAGCACAGATACGCAGTATTTT. The chain uses TRBV9 and TRBJ2-3; maybe TRBD2 (5 bases). CDR3 length: 17 amino acids. Germline CDR1 reads SGDLS; CDR2 reads YYNGEE. Trimming cost V 0 bases and J 0 bases, with 14 bases left between them.